A single sample is the source of the 23 T cell receptor beta chains below, sequenced in a study of T-cell reconstitution after alpha-beta-depleted transplantation in children. As it was prepared, the TCRbeta library received unique molecular identifiers. In TCRdb, the PCR reads were re-called with MiXCR into one record per CDR3 protein. The table lists 200,000 to 250,000 distinct CDR3 sequences, under 9.5% of them singletons. Here the sequenced sample was PBMCs, mostly from graft donor cells, taken 180 days after TCRalphabeta/CD19-depleted stem cell transplant. The receptors derive from a male patient younger than 18 who had a stem cell transplant for acute lymphoblastic leukemia, so the T cells may come from the graft donor.

Comment on this clonotype: This may be a read error: a much more frequent sequence differs by one nucleotide. The DNA for the CDR3 is TGTGCCAGAAACCAAGGACTAGCGGGTCGGGCGGAGACCCAGTACTTC. As protein: CARNQGLAGRAETQYF. The J gene is TRBJ2-5, the V gene TRBV11-1, with 11 bases matching TRBD2. Germline lookup yields CDR1 SGHAT and CDR2 FQDESV (reference sequence). The V segment lost 9 bases and the J segment 5 bases; nucleotides outside the gene matches: 14. The length of the CDR3 is 16 residues.

In regard to this clonotype: A much larger clone lies a single base off, so this may be a read error. The rearrangement joins TRBV9 to TRBJ2-1; D may be TRBD1 or TRBD2 (5 bases each). Germline assignment: CDR1 SGDLS and CDR2 YYNGEE. This CDR3 is 14 amino acids long. The CDR3 protein is CASSVDGTYDEQFF. CDR3 DNA: TGTGCCAGCAGCGTAGACGGGACCTACGATGAGCAGTTCTTC.

This clonotype was detected ten times or more. This sequence joins TRBV6-2 or TRBV6-3 and TRBJ2-7; TRBD1 is a possible D gene (6 bases). The CDR3 runs to 15 residues. Trimming cost V 2 bases and J 2 bases, with 13 bases left between them. Germline loops: CDR1 MNHEY, CDR2 SVGEGT. The CDR3 sequence is CASSYGQGNPYEQYF. Written as DNA, the CDR3 is TGTGCCAGCAGTTACGGGCAGGGGAACCCCTACGAGCAGTACTTC.

This clonotype has a count of ten or more. The CDR3 DNA follows: TGTGCCAGCAGGGGTACTCAGGGGGCGAACACCGGGGAGCTGTTTTTT. As protein: CASRGTQGANTGELFF. The gene calls are TRBV27 and TRBJ2-2; 7 bases agree with TRBD1. Germline CDR1 reads MNHEY; CDR2 reads SMNVEV (reference sequence). This CDR3 contains 16 residues. J was trimmed by 0 bases and V by 6 bases; bases with no gene match: 7.

At least ten counts were recorded for this clonotype. The chain links TRBV12-3 or TRBV12-4 to TRBJ2-2; TRBD2 aligns across 11 bases. The CDR3 has 15 amino acids. The V segment lost 2 bases and the J segment 5 bases; nucleotides outside the gene matches: 1. This CDR3 reads CASSLTSGSTGELFF. In DNA form, the CDR3 reads TGTGCCAGCAGTTTAACTAGCGGGAGTACCGGGGAGCTGTTTTTT.

This clonotype came up many times. The chain employs TRBV4-3 and TRBJ2-7, with 10 bases aligning to TRBD1. The CDR3 spans 14 residues. J gave up 4 bases and V 1 base, and 1 base lay outside the gene matches. CDR1 and CDR2 (germline): LGHNA, YSLEER. CDR3 bases: TGCGCCAGCAGCCAAGGGGGACAGGGGTACGAGCAGTACTTC. Its protein product is CASSQGGQGYEQYF.

This clonotype was picked up many times. V is TRBV4-3 and J is TRBJ2-1; 10 nucleotides agree with TRBD2. Unmatched junction bases numbered 7, after V lost 4 bases and J lost 4 bases. The CDR3 runs to 16 residues. Germline V lookup: CDR1 LGHNA, CDR2 YSLEER. The CDR3 spells CASSLSYSGGYNEQFF. The DNA of the CDR3 is TGCGCCAGCAGCCTTTCATATAGCGGGGGGTACAATGAGCAGTTCTTC.

The gene calls are TRBV6-5 and TRBJ2-5; D may match TRBD1 or TRBD2 (6 bases each). Trimming removed 0 bases at V and 2 bases at J, with 10 bases between. Looked up from germline, CDR1 is MNHEY and CDR2 is SVGAGI. The CDR3 is 15 residues long. The CDR3 is CASSYSGGQQETQYF. Written as DNA, the CDR3 is TGTGCCAGCAGTTACTCTGGGGGGCAGCAAGAGACCCAGTACTTC.

This clonotype was seen many times. This chain uses TRBV6-5 with TRBJ1-2; D remains ambiguous. V dropped 6 bases and J dropped 8 bases, with 13 bases sitting between them. CDR3 length equals 12 residues. From germline, CDR1 is MNHEY and CDR2 SVGAGI. Here the CDR3 DNA reads TGTGCCAGCAGAAATAATCTGGTGGGCTACACCTTC. This sequence encodes CASRNNLVGYTF.

This clonotype was counted ten times or more. The chain couples TRBV7-2 to TRBJ2-1, with a possible D match to TRBD2 (6 bases). Trimming cost V 7 bases and J 6 bases, with 19 bases left between them. Germline V gene sequence: CDR1 SGHTA, CDR2 FQGNSA. This CDR3 is 15 amino acids long. CDR3 nucleotide sequence: TGTGCCAGCAACGTAAGGGGAGGCAGGAGCAATGAGCAGTTCTTC. Encoded protein: CASNVRGGRSNEQFF.

This clonotype has only a few counts. The rearrangement uses TRBV5-5 and TRBJ2-2; unclear D gene. This CDR3 region has 14 residues. Germline V lookup: CDR1 SGHKS, CDR2 YYEKEE (reference sequence). With 0 bases removed from V and 5 bases from J, the gap between germline ends came to 8 bases. Here the CDR3 DNA reads TGTGCCAGCAGCTTGGTGCTCCTTACCGGGGAGCTGTTTTTT. Protein: CASSLVLLTGELFF.

This clonotype appeared many times. The V call is TRBV27, the J call TRBJ2-1; tentatively, D is TRBD2 (5 bases). Germline CDR1 and CDR2: MNHEY and SMNVEV (reference sequence). Trimming shortened V by 6 bases and J by 6 bases, and 18 bases separated the two germline ends. This CDR3 spans 15 amino acids. CDR3 coding DNA: TGTGCCAGCAGCCCTACTAGGGCTTTTGTCAATGAGCAGTTCTTC. It specifies CASSPTRAFVNEQFF.

This clonotype was detected many times. This rearrangement joins TRBV6-1 to TRBJ2-3; D might be TRBD2 (7 bases). CDR3 length: 15 residues. Per germline, CDR1 MNHNS and CDR2 SASEGT. Trimming removed 6 bases at V and 4 bases at J, with 17 bases between. The chain's CDR3 is CASSLTPGGADTQYF. The CDR3 DNA follows: TGTGCCAGCAGCCTCACCCCGGGGGGCGCAGATACGCAGTATTTT.

In the case of this clonotype: Just one base apart from a much larger clone, this may be a read error. The chain combines TRBV9 with TRBJ2-7; 8 nucleotides match TRBD1. With V trimmed by 0 bases and J by 6 bases, 11 bases remained unmatched. The V gene's germline CDR1 is SGDLS and CDR2 YYNGEE. The CDR3 length is 16 residues. The CDR3 sequence: CASSVGPGGGQGEQYF. The CDR3 coding sequence is TGTGCCAGCAGCGTAGGTCCAGGGGGCGGGCAAGGCGAGCAGTACTTC.

This clonotype was recorded many times. This chain joins TRBV10-3 and TRBJ1-3, with 7 nucleotides matching TRBD1. The CDR3 consists of 15 residues. With V trimmed by 3 bases and J by 0 bases, 2 bases remained unmatched. The germline V gene encodes CDR1 ENHRY and CDR2 SYGVKD. CDR3 amino acids: CAISERDSSGNTIYF. The CDR3, as DNA: TGTGCCATCAGTGAAAGGGACAGCTCTGGAAACACCATATATTTT.

This clonotype showed up many times. The chain is built from TRBV13 and TRBJ1-2; 8 bases fit TRBD1. There are 15 residues in the CDR3. CDR1 is PRHDT, CDR2 FYEKMQ, per germline (reference sequence). V lost 5 bases to trimming and J lost 2 bases; unmatched junction nucleotides: 7. Written as DNA, the CDR3 is TGTGCCAGCAGCAGAGCAGGGGGCGGGAACTATGGCTACACCTTC. The encoded protein is CASSRAGGGNYGYTF.

This clonotype was picked up many times. The chain combines TRBV9 with TRBJ2-2; 7 nucleotides match TRBD2. Germline trimming cut 0 bases from V and 1 base from J; bases unmatched to any gene: 6. The germline CDR1 and CDR2 sequences are SGDLS and YYNGEE. This CDR3 region has 17 residues. Written as DNA, the CDR3 is TGTGCCAGCAGCGTAGAGGGCGGGGGATTGAACACCGGGGAGCTGTTTTTT. This gives the protein CASSVEGGGLNTGELFF.

This clonotype occurred many times. The genes are TRBV10-3 and TRBJ1-6; 7 nucleotides agree with TRBD1. V shed 11 bases and J 10 bases; nucleotides not matched to a gene: 14. The germline V gene encodes CDR1 ENHRY and CDR2 SYGVKD. The CDR3 has 14 residues. The CDR3 sequence: CASADTGVGSPLHF. As DNA, the CDR3 is TGTGCCTCGGCCGACACAGGGGTGGGATCACCCCTCCACTTT.

This clonotype showed up many times. CDR3 sequence: CASSLAGFNTEAFF. The CDR3 DNA follows: TGCGCCAGCAGCTTGGCCGGCTTTAACACTGAAGCTTTCTTT. The chain uses TRBV5-1 and TRBJ1-1; D is unclear. V shed 0 bases and J shed 2 bases, with 8 bases lying between them. This CDR3 is 14 amino acids long. From germline, CDR1 is SGHRS and CDR2 YFSETQ.

The gene calls are TRBV3-1 and TRBJ2-5; 10 nucleotides match TRBD2. The germline CDR1 and CDR2 sequences are LGHDT and YNNKEL (reference sequence). This CDR3 comprises 16 residues. V trimming: 11 bases; J trimming: 0 bases; junction bases outside the gene matches: 12. The CDR3 sequence: CASSQELAGHQETQYF. The DNA for the CDR3 is TGTGCCTCCAGCCAAGAACTAGCGGGACACCAAGAGACCCAGTACTTC.

In this sample, this clonotype turned up many times. The chain links TRBV28 to TRBJ2-1; TRBD1 or TRBD2 may be the D gene (5 bases each). CDR3 length: 18 residues. Trimming stripped 3 bases from V and 0 bases from J, with 18 bases between. From germline, CDR1 is MDHEN and CDR2 SYDVKM. The chain's CDR3 is CASSFPPGRASSYNEQFF. CDR3 DNA sequence: TGTGCCAGCAGTTTTCCCCCAGGGCGGGCCTCCTCCTACAATGAGCAGTTCTTC.

This clonotype was seen repeatedly, ten times or more. V and J are TRBV20-1 and TRBJ2-2; TRBD1 aligns across 7 bases. V lost 5 bases and J lost 1; bases outside the gene matches: 1. CDR1 is DFQATT, CDR2 SNEGSKA, per germline (reference sequence). The CDR3 is 13 residues long. The CDR3 nucleotides are TGCAGTGCTTGGGACAGGAACACCGGGGAGCTGTTTTTT. This translates into CSAWDRNTGELFF.

At least ten counts were recorded for this clonotype. The gene calls are TRBV7-2 and TRBJ2-3; perhaps TRBD2 as D (6 bases). CDR1 is SGHTA and CDR2 is FQGNSA in the germline V gene. The CDR3 totals 14 residues. Trimming took 3 bases from V and 2 from J, leaving 9 bases between them. The DNA of the CDR3 is TGTGCCAGCAGCTTCGGGGGTTTCACAGATACGCAGTATTTT. The encoded protein is CASSFGGFTDTQYF.